The clone carrying this TCR beta chain has a single count. Germline CDR1 LNHDA, CDR2 SQIVND (reference sequence). Deletions cut 6 bases from V and 7 bases from J, with 16 bases between. This CDR3 region has 14 residues. Study processing details: Reference gene primer amplification gave estimated nucleated cell counts. The table came from immunoSEQ multiplex PCR; TCRdb's copy has only in-frame clones and leaves some out. V and J calls and clone size are copied from that table; D and trimming were computed from the DNA. The data show about 280,000 clones, around 90% seen once. This specimen belongs to a study of blood T cell repertoires in COVID-19.

This TCR came from a young man with active or convalescent COVID-19. The chain employs TRBV19 and TRBJ2-1, with D maybe TRBD1 (8 bases). Sequencing used peripheral blood. For the CDR3, the DNA is TGTGCCAGTAGGGAAACAGGGGGGGGGAATGAGCAGTTCTTC. Translated, it gives CASRETGGGNEQFF.